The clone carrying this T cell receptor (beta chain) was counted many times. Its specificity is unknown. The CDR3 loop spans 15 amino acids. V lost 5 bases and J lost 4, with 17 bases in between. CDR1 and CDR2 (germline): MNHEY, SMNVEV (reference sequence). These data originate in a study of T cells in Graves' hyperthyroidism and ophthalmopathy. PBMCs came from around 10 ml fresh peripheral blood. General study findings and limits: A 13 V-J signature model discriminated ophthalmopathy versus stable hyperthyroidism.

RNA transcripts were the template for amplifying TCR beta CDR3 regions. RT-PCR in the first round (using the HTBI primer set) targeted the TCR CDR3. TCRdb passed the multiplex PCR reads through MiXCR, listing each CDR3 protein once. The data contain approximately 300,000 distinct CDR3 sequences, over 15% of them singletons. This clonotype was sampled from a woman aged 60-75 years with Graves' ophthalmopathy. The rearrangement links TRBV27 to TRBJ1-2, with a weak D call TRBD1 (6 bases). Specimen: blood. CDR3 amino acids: CASSLFIGTPYGYTF. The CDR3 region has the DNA TGTGCCAGCAGTCTCTTTATCGGGACACCCTATGGCTACACCTTC.